These 22 T cell receptor beta chains originate from one sample sequenced in a study of cytomegalovirus exposure and HLA in healthy donors (dated 2017 in TCRdb). Receptors were amplified or captured by the immunoSEQ multiplex PCR assay. A mixture of 60 forward primers for TCR Vbeta segments and 13 reverse primers for TCR Jbeta segments was used in the multiplex PCR. In its TCRdb copy, this immuneACCESS table keeps in-frame sequences only and misses some clones. Where compared with another copy, unresolved V genes explain less than half of these, and the others have no known cause. This sample lists about 160,000 clones; 75% to 90% were detected once. In total, the top ten clones hold 0.9% to 1% of the sample. The sequenced sample was PBMCs. The receptors shown here come from a girl aged 2 to 10 in good health and CMV-seropositive.

V and J are TRBV11-2 and TRBJ1-2; 8 bases are shared with TRBD1. There are 13 residues in the CDR3. The junction had 3 bases not matched to a gene; V was cut back by 6 bases and J by 3 bases. CDR1 is SGHAT and CDR2 is FQNNGV in the germline V gene. Here the CDR3 reads CASRVTGDYGYTF. DNA for the CDR3: TGTGCCAGCAGAGTGACAGGGGACTATGGCTACACCTTC.

The V gene is TRBV5-8, the J gene TRBJ2-5, with 7 bases lining up with TRBD2. Unmatched junction bases numbered 9, after V lost 2 bases and J lost 2 bases. CDR1 and CDR2 from the germline V gene are SGHTS and YDEGEE. The CDR3 runs 16 residues. CDR3 sequence (DNA): TGTGCCAGCAGCTTAGCGGCCCAGGGAGGGCAAGAGACCCAGTACTTC. This encodes CASSLAAQGGQETQYF.

In this sample, this clone turned up once. The V and J genes are TRBV4-1 and TRBJ2-7; the match to TRBD2 covers 9 bases. CDR1 MGHRA and CDR2 YSYEKL come from the germline V gene. J gave up 0 bases and V 3 bases, and 9 bases lay outside the gene matches. This CDR3 is 17 amino acids long. For the CDR3, the DNA is TGCGCCAGCAGCCAGGTAATTAAGACTAGCGGCTCCTACGAGCAGTACTTC. It yields the protein CASSQVIKTSGSYEQYF.

This clone was observed once. The rearrangement uses TRBV1 and TRBJ1-5; the table names TRBD1, a call not compared with the DNA. TRBV1 is labeled a pseudogene. The CDR3 sequence is 13 residues long. As DNA, the CDR3 is TGCACCAGCAGGACAGATAGCAATCAGCCCCAGCATTTT. Protein product: CTSRTDSNQPQHF.

The chain joins TRBV30 to TRBJ2-5; D is uncertain. Trimming took off 0 bases at V and 5 bases at J, with 7 bases between the two ends. Germline V gene sequence: CDR1 GTSNPN, CDR2 SVGIG (reference sequence). This CDR3 has 12 amino acids. The CDR3 is CAWSVYRETQYF. DNA of the CDR3: TGTGCCTGGAGTGTATATCGGGAGACCCAGTACTTC.

For the CDR3, the DNA is TGTGCCAGTAGACAGGTTCTCTCTGGGGCCAACGTCCTGACTTTC. Translation gives CASRQVLSGANVLTF. The chain carries TRBV19 and TRBJ2-6; possible D gene TRBD1, 5 bases. V was cut by 6 bases and J by 0 bases, with 9 bases left in between. CDR1 and CDR2 (germline): LNHDA, SQIVND (reference sequence). The CDR3 runs 15 residues.

This chain links TRBV4-2 with TRBJ2-1; 7 nucleotides line up with TRBD2. The V and J ends lost 4 bases and 8 bases, in that order; junction bases with no gene match: 14. There are 16 residues in the CDR3. The germline V gene encodes CDR1 LGHNA and CDR2 YNFKEQ. Here the CDR3 reads CASSPLAGGGEHEQFF. The CDR3 DNA follows: TGTGCCAGCAGCCCTTTAGCGGGTGGGGGGGAGCATGAGCAGTTCTTC.

The rearrangement links TRBV7-8 to TRBJ2-3; TRBD2 is a possible D gene (5 bases). V was cut by 2 bases and J by 2 bases, with 8 bases left in between. This CDR3 is built from 14 residues. Germline CDR1 SGHVS, CDR2 FQNEAQ. The CDR3 nucleotides are TGTGCCAGCAGCTTAATTCGGGACACAGATACGCAGTATTTT. Translated: CASSLIRDTDTQYF.

The DNA for the CDR3 is TGTGCCAGCAGTTCCTCGACAGGGGGTAAGGGACAGCCCCAGCATTTT. Translating it yields CASSSSTGGKGQPQHF. V is TRBV28 and J is TRBJ1-5, with TRBD1 matching 9 bases. The germline CDR1 and CDR2 sequences are MDHEN and SYDVKM. V shed 4 bases and J 7 bases; nucleotides not matched to a gene: 11. CDR3 length: 16 amino acids.

This clone was counted only a few times. The rearrangement joins TRBV30 to TRBJ1-5; D is perhaps TRBD1 (6 bases). The CDR3 is made up of 16 amino acids. The V gene's germline CDR1 is GTSNPN and CDR2 SVGIG (reference sequence). The V end was cut by 0 bases, the J end by 0 bases, with 12 bases between. The CDR3: CAWSVGGADSNQPQHF. DNA of the CDR3: TGTGCCTGGAGTGTAGGGGGGGCAGATAGCAATCAGCCCCAGCATTTT.

This chain connects TRBV14 to TRBJ2-6; D call uncertain. Germline loops: CDR1 SGHDN, CDR2 FVKESK. The CDR3 loop spans 15 amino acids. Trimming shortened V by 2 bases and J by 0 bases, and 5 bases separated the two germline ends. The CDR3 loop is CASSQFSSGANVLTF. DNA for the CDR3: TGTGCCAGCAGCCAATTCTCCTCTGGGGCCAACGTCCTGACTTTC.

Only one count was recorded for this clone. The chain couples TRBV28 to TRBJ1-1, with D uncertain. Germline-derived CDR1 and CDR2 are MDHEN and SYDVKM. This CDR3 has 13 amino acids. V was cut by 6 bases and J by 4 bases, with 12 bases left in between. This chain's CDR3 is CASSPQRATEAFF. DNA of the CDR3: TGTGCCAGCAGCCCCCAGAGGGCCACTGAAGCTTTCTTT.

This chain connects TRBV5-6 to TRBJ1-1, with 10 bases aligning to TRBD1. The CDR3 is 16 amino acids. V trimming: 5 bases; J trimming: 1 base; junction bases outside the gene matches: 8. Per germline, CDR1 SGHDT and CDR2 YYEEEE. DNA for the CDR3: TGTGCCAGCAGGCCCGGGACAGGGGCGGCGAACACTGAAGCTTTCTTT. It yields the protein CASRPGTGAANTEAFF.

The chain carries TRBV4-1 and TRBJ2-7, with 10 bases matching TRBD1. Trimming removed 3 bases from V and 3 bases from J; junction bases left unmatched: 17. The CDR3 is made up of 19 amino acids. Germline V CDR1 and CDR2: MGHRA, YSYEKL. CDR3 in amino acids: CASSQRLGPRDRGIYEQYF. CDR3 in DNA: TGCGCCAGCAGCCAGCGCTTGGGGCCCCGGGACAGGGGAATCTACGAGCAGTACTTC.

This chain uses TRBV5-6 with TRBJ1-1, with D unclear. The CDR3 extends over 16 amino acids. V was pared by 3 bases and J by 5 bases, with 20 bases between. The germline gives CDR1 SGHDT, CDR2 YYEEEE. In nucleotides, the CDR3 is TGTGCCAGCAGCTCCCCGGTCGAGGCGCGAAGGACTGAAGCTTTCTTT. It translates to CASSSPVEARRTEAFF. The entire variable domain, with the rest obtained from reference TRBV5-6 and TRBJ1-1, is as follows: DAGVTQSPTHLIKTRGQQVTLRCSPKSGHDTVSWYQQALGQGPQFIFQYYEEEERQRGNFPDRFSGHQFPNYSSELNVNALLLGDSALYLCASSSPVEARRTEAFFGQGTRLTVV.

The chain has TRBV7-9 and TRBJ1-1, with D hard to call. Trimming cost V 2 bases and J 11 bases, with 6 bases left between them. Germline CDR1 SEHNR, CDR2 FQNEAQ (reference sequence). The CDR3 contains 10 residues. Written as DNA, the CDR3 is TGTGCCAGCAGCTTAACTCCGGCTTTCTTT. It encodes CASSLTPAFF. The whole variable domain, filled in from reference TRBV7-9 and TRBJ1-1, reads DTGVSQNPRHKITKRGQNVTFRCDPISEHNRLYWYRQTLGQGPEFLTYFQNEAQLEKSRLLSDRFSAERPKGSFSTLEIQRTEQGDSAMYLCASSLTPAFFGQGTRLTVV.

The chain recombines TRBV2 with TRBJ2-6; a possible D gene is TRBD1 (6 bases). The length of the CDR3 is 16 residues. Germline V gene lookup returns CDR1 SNHLY and CDR2 FYNNEI. V was cut by 7 bases and J by 0 bases, with 13 bases left in between. The DNA of the CDR3 is TGTGCCAGCAACCCGGGACATCTCTCTGGGGCCAACGTCCTGACTTTC. Amino acid sequence: CASNPGHLSGANVLTF.

The CDR3 loop reads CASSQVGTGDGGTDTQYF. CDR3 in DNA: TGCGCCAGCAGCCAAGTCGGTACAGGGGACGGAGGCACAGATACGCAGTATTTT. The gene calls are TRBV4-1 and TRBJ2-3; TRBD1 matches at 7 bases. Losses at the gene ends were 1 base for V and 1 base for J; bases not matched to a gene: 11. CDR3 length: 18 amino acids. Germline values: CDR1 MGHRA, CDR2 YSYEKL.

This clone has more than one count but fewer than ten. The CDR3 DNA is TGCGCCAGCAGCTCAGGGGCCCGAAATAACATTCAGTACTTC. Residues: CASSSGARNNIQYF. The gene calls are TRBV5-1 and TRBJ2-4; the D gene is possibly TRBD1 (6 bases). Trimming shortened V by 3 bases and J by 7 bases, and 14 bases separated the two germline ends. Germline CDR1 and CDR2: SGHRS and YFSETQ. This CDR3 comprises 14 residues.

The chain combines TRBV6-5 with TRBJ2-1; perhaps TRBD2 as D (6 bases). This CDR3 has 14 amino acids. V lost 7 bases, J lost 3 bases, and 13 bases lay in between. From germline, CDR1 is MNHEY and CDR2 SVGAGI. CDR3 nucleotides: TGTGCCAGCAATTTGGACGGGAGCTACAATGAGCAGTTCTTC. Translated, it gives CASNLDGSYNEQFF.

The rearrangement uses TRBV6-1 and TRBJ1-2, with 7 bases aligning to TRBD1. After removal of 2 bases from V and 10 bases from J, the junction contained 10 bases not matched to a gene. The CDR3 spans 14 residues. From germline, CDR1 is MNHNS and CDR2 SASEGT. The CDR3 reads CASSETYRGPPYTF. The CDR3 coding sequence is TGTGCCAGCAGTGAAACTTACAGGGGCCCCCCCTACACCTTC.

V usage is TRBV7-9 and J usage is TRBJ1-3; tentative D call: TRBD1 (5 bases). The CDR3 is made up of 15 amino acids. The germline V gene encodes CDR1 SEHNR and CDR2 FQNEAQ (reference sequence). The germline V and J ends were trimmed by 5 bases and 2 bases, with 13 bases remaining between them. CDR3 loop: CASSPLGGTGNTIYF. The CDR3 DNA is TGTGCCAGCAGCCCGCTCGGGGGGACTGGAAACACCATATATTTT.